This T cell receptor (beta chain) stems from a study of regulatory T cells in long-lasting Graves disease. The time point: newly diagnosed GD, antithyroid drugs for less than 3 months. TCR sequences were obtained from RNA taken from PBMCs. In Xi'an, China, an endocrinology department was the source of patients. This clonotype was seen many times. The TCR beta library used iRepertoire HTBI primers with Arm-PCR amplification of CDR3. MiXCR was run by TCRdb on the multiplex PCR reads, yielding one entry per CDR3 protein. The table records a few hundred thousand distinct CDR3 sequences, 20% of them present only once. The receptor comes from a female donor with Graves disease. Material: peripheral blood mononuclear cells (PBMCs), obtained at new diagnosis, from a patient treated with antithyroid drugs.

CDR3 nucleotide sequence: TGTGCCAGCAGACTAGGGACAGTCGGGACAGATACGCAGTATTTT. Encoded protein: CASRLGTVGTDTQYF. The rearrangement links TRBV28 to TRBJ2-3, with TRBD1 matching over 7 bases. V shed 6 bases and J 3 bases; nucleotides not matched to a gene: 9. The CDR3 length is 15 residues. The germline CDR1 and CDR2 sequences are MDHEN and SYDVKM.